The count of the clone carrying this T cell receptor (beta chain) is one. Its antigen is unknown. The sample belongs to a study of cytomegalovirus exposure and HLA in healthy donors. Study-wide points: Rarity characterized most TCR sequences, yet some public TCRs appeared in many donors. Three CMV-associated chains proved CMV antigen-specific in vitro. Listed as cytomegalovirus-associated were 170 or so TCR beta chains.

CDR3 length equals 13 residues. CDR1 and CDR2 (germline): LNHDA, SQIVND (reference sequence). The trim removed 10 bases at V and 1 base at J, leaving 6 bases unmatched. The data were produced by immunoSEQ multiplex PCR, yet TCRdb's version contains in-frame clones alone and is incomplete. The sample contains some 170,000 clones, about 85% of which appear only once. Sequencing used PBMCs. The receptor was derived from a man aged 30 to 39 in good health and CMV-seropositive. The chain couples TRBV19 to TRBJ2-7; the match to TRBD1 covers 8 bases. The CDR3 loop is CATLDRESYEQYF. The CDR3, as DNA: TGTGCCACCCTGGACAGGGAATCCTACGAGCAGTACTTC.